This T cell receptor beta chain was found in a study of blood T cell repertoires in COVID-19. Study at large: COVID-19 samples from acute and convalescent phases originated in the United States, Italy and Spain. Sample material is recorded as cDNA or gDNA derived from T cells, B-cell-depleted T cells, or PBMCs.

Original methodology: Nucleated cell number was recorded as an estimate derived from reference gene primer amplification. Using immunoSEQ multiplex PCR, the repertoire was profiled, and TCRdb retains in-frame clones only, with some absent. V and J calls and clone size are those listed in that table; D and trimming were worked out from the DNA. This table has 85,000 to 110,000 clones, 84% appearing once. Regarding this clone: At one end the junction does not follow the germline gene, possibly because of a read error.

The CDR3 consists of 11 residues. CDR1 and CDR2 from the germline V gene are SGHDT and YYEEEE. The specimen sequenced was peripheral blood. The TCR sequence derives from a human donor in a cohort sampled during active COVID-19. V and J are TRBV5-6 and TRBJ2-7, with 9 bases fitting TRBD1. CDR3 region: CASSYGGTGLF. CDR3 DNA: TGTGCCAGCAGCTATGGCGGGACAGGGTTGTTC.